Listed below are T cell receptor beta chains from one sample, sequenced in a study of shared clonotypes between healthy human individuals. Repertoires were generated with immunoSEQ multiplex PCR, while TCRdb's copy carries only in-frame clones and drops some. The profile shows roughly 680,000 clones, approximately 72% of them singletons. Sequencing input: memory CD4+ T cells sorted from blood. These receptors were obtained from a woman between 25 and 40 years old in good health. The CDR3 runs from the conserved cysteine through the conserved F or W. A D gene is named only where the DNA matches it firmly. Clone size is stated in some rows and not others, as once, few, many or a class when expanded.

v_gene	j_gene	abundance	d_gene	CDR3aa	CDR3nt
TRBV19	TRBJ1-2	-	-	CASSKGNYGYTF	TGTGCCAGTAGTAAAGGGAACTATGGCTACACCTTC
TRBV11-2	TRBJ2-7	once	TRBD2	CASSLVLASGSQSGQYF	TGTGCCAGCAGCTTAGTGTTGGCTAGCGGGAGCCAAAGCGGGCAGTACTTC
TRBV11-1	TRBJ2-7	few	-	CASSLVSDRNHEQYF	TGTGCCAGCAGCTTAGTTTCCGACAGGAACCACGAGCAGTACTTC
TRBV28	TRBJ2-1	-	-	CASSPSETNEQFF	TGTGCCAGCAGTCCCTCCGAAACCAATGAGCAGTTCTTC
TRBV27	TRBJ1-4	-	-	CASSYQGANEKLFF	TGTGCCAGCAGTTATCAGGGAGCTAATGAAAAACTGTTTTTT
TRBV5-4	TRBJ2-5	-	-	CASSLAGVYQETQYF	TGTGCCAGCAGCTTGGCCGGGGTGTACCAAGAGACCCAGTACTTC
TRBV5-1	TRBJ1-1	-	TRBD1	CASSLTGQESTEAFF	TGCGCCAGCAGCTTGACGGGACAGGAAAGTACTGAAGCTTTCTTT
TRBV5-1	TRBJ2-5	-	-	CASSILTAQETQYF	TGCGCCAGCAGCATCCTGACAGCCCAAGAGACCCAGTACTTC
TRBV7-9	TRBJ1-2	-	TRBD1	CASSSQGVGGYTF	TGTGCCAGCAGCTCTCAGGGGGTAGGCGGCTACACCTTC
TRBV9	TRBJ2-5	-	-	CASSVADLLPETQYF	TGTGCCAGCAGCGTAGCTGATCTCCTCCCAGAGACCCAGTACTTC
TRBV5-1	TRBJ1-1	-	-	CASSAPTAPEAFF	TGCGCCAGCAGCGCTCCGACAGCCCCTGAAGCTTTCTTT
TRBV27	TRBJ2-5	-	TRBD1	CASSLSGTGKETQYF	TGTGCCAGCAGTTTATCTGGGACAGGGAAAGAGACCCAGTACTTC
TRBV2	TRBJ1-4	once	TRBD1	CASGQGAVFGKLFF	TGTGCCAGCGGACAGGGGGCTGTTTTCGGGAAACTGTTTTTT
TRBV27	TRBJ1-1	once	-	CASSSRRMNTEAFF	TGTGCCAGCAGTTCTCGGCGTATGAACACTGAAGCTTTCTTT
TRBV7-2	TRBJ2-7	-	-	CASSLGQGLFHEQYF	TGTGCCAGCAGCTTAGGTCAGGGTCTGTTCCACGAGCAGTACTTC
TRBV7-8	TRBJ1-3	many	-	CASSLMGLSGNTIYF	TGTGCCAGCAGCTTAATGGGGCTCTCTGGAAACACCATATATTTT
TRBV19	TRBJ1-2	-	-	CASSIQADYGYTF	TGTGCCAGTAGTATACAGGCAGACTATGGCTACACCTTC
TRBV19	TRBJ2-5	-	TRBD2	CASRSGLAGQETQYF	TGTGCCAGTAGATCGGGCCTAGCGGGCCAAGAGACCCAGTACTTC
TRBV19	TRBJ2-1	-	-	CASSISDFHKYEQFF	TGTGCCAGTAGTATTTCGGATTTCCACAAGTATGAGCAGTTCTTC
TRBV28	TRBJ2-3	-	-	CASTGGSVSDTQYF	TGTGCCAGCACGGGGGGCTCCGTCTCAGATACGCAGTATTTT
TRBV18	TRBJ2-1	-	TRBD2	CASSPLLPGSSGRHNEQFF	TGTGCCAGCTCACCTCTCCTCCCGGGGAGTAGCGGGAGGCATAATGAGCAGTTCTTC
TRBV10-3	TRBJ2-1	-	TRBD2	CAIGTSGNQRNEQFF	TGTGCCATCGGGACTAGCGGGAACCAGCGGAATGAGCAGTTCTTC
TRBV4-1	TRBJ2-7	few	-	CASSQDRVGTAYEQYF	TGCGCCAGCAGCCAAGATCGGGTCGGCACAGCCTACGAGCAGTACTTC
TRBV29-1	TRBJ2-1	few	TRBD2	CSVRVPSGSLEQFF	TGCAGCGTGAGGGTGCCTAGCGGGTCCCTTGAGCAGTTCTTC
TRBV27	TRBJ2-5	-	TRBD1	CASSLNRGQETQYF	TGTGCCAGCAGTCTAAACAGGGGGCAGGAGACCCAGTACTTC
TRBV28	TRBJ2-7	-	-	CASSSSAAERYEQYF	TGTGCCAGCAGTTCTAGCGCGGCGGAGCGGTACGAGCAGTACTTC
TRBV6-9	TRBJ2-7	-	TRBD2	CASSLPHRLAGDYEQYF	TGTGCCAGCAGTTTACCCCACCGACTAGCGGGAGACTACGAGCAGTACTTC
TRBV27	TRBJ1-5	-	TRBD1	CASSRTGGDRYSNQPQHF	TGTGCCAGCAGTCGGACAGGGGGGGACCGATATAGCAATCAGCCCCAGCATTTT
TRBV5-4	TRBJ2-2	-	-	CASSAGGGNTGELFF	TGTGCCAGCAGCGCTGGTGGTGGCAACACCGGGGAGCTGTTTTTT
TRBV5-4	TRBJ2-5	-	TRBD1	CASSLAGTGGAETQYF	TGTGCCAGCAGCTTGGCCGGGACAGGGGGCGCGGAGACCCAGTACTTC
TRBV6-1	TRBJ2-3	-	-	CASSVRDTTSTDTQYF	TGTGCCAGCAGTGTCCGGGATACCACTAGCACAGATACGCAGTATTTT
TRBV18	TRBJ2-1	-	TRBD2	CASSPKWEGHEQFF	TGTGCCAGCTCACCAAAGTGGGAGGGCCATGAGCAGTTCTTC
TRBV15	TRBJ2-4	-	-	CATSTTGGLAGVYF	TGTGCCACCAGCACTACAGGGGGTCTAGCGGGTGTGTACTTC
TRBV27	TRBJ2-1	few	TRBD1	CASSYQGTVKQFF	TGTGCCAGCAGTTATCAAGGGACAGTAAAGCAGTTCTTC
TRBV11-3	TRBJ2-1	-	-	CASSNRVGEQFF	TGTGCCAGCAGCAACAGGGTCGGGGAGCAGTTCTTC
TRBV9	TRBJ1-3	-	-	CASSVALRAGSGNTIYF	TGTGCCAGCAGCGTAGCACTACGGGCCGGTTCTGGAAACACCATATATTTT
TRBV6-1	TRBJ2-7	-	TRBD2	CASSQSGGEQYF	TGTGCCAGCAGTCAAAGCGGGGGCGAGCAGTACTTC
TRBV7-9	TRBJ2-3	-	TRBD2	CASGVSGMFTDTQYF	TGTGCCAGCGGGGTGAGCGGGATGTTCACAGATACGCAGTATTTT
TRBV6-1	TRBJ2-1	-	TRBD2	CASRELAVNEQFF	TGTGCCAGCAGAGAACTAGCGGTCAATGAGCAGTTCTTC
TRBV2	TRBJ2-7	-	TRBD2	CASEGTNSYEQYF	TGTGCCAGCGAAGGGACTAACTCCTACGAGCAGTACTTC
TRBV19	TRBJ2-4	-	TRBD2	CASGRTSGSRNIQYF	TGTGCCAGTGGTCGGACTAGCGGGAGCAGAAACATTCAGTACTTC
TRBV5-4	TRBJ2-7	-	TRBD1	CASSYFPTGGVYEQYF	TGTGCCAGCAGCTATTTCCCGACAGGGGGCGTTTACGAGCAGTACTTC
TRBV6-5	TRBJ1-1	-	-	CASSDHGSLRVAFF	TGTGCCAGCAGTGACCACGGATCATTAAGGGTAGCTTTCTTT
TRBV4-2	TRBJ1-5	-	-	CASSLEENQPQHF	TGTGCCAGCAGCTTGGAGGAGAATCAGCCCCAGCATTTT
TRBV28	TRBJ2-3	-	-	CASRSASTDTQYF	TGTGCCAGCAGGTCCGCAAGCACAGATACGCAGTATTTT
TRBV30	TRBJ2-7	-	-	CASSGTGFREQYF	TGTGCCTCGTCCGGTACAGGGTTTAGGGAGCAGTACTTC
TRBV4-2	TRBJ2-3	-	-	CASSQRDTQYF	TGTGCCAGCAGCCAAAGAGATACGCAGTATTTT
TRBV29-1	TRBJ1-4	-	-	CSVEDHNEKLFF	TGCAGCGTTGAAGACCATAATGAAAAACTGTTTTTT
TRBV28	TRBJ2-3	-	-	CASRFGDGFTDTQYF	TGTGCCAGCAGATTCGGGGACGGATTCACAGATACGCAGTATTTT
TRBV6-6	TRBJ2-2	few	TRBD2	CASSYSLAGVGGELFF	TGTGCCAGCAGTTACTCGCTAGCGGGAGTTGGCGGGGAGCTGTTTTTT